One and the same sample provided the 15 T cell receptor beta chains below, sequenced in a study of neurological immune-mediated disorders. Each CDR3 protein gets one entry after TCRdb re-called the 5' RACE reads with MiXCR. The top ten clones hold approximately 8% of a sample with 26,000 or so distinct CDR3 sequences, 9% to 15% of them seen once. The sequenced sample consisted of PBMCs. The source is a man in his 60s in good health.

This clonotype showed up many times. The CDR3 spells CSVESIAKDTQYF. DNA for the CDR3: TGCAGCGTTGAAAGTATAGCGAAAGATACGCAGTATTTT. The rearrangement joins TRBV29-1 to TRBJ2-3, with a weak D call TRBD2 (5 bases). V was clipped by 2 bases and J by 5 bases, with 11 bases between them. Looked up from germline, CDR1 is SQVTM and CDR2 is ANQGSEA. The CDR3 sequence is 13 residues long.

V and J are TRBV29-1 and TRBJ2-5; possible D gene TRBD1, 7 bases. The CDR3 is made up of 11 amino acids. V lost 8 bases and J lost 9, with 16 bases in between. Germline CDR1 is SQVTM and CDR2 is ANQGSEA. The CDR3 reads CSSDREESQYF. In nucleotides, the CDR3 is TGCAGCAGTGACAGGGAGGAGTCCCAGTACTTC. Using reference TRBV29-1 and TRBJ2-5 for the parts outside the CDR3, the full variable domain is SAVISQKPSRDICQRGTSLTIQCQVDSQVTMMFWYRQQPGQSLTLIATANQGSEATYESGFVIDKFPISRPNLTFSTLTVSNMSPEDSSIYLCSSDREESQYFGPGTRLLVL.

By share of the sample, this clonotype is medium-sized (0.01 to 0.1%). The chain recombines TRBV7-9 with TRBJ2-2; D not resolved. This CDR3 comprises 14 residues. CDR1 SEHNR and CDR2 FQNEAQ come from the germline V gene (reference sequence). Deletions cut 4 bases from V and 2 bases from J, with 8 bases between. DNA of the CDR3: TGTGCCAGCAGCTCCGGATTTAACACCGGGGAGCTGTTTTTT. This codes for CASSSGFNTGELFF.

The sample holds many counts of this clonotype. The rearrangement joins TRBV7-8 to TRBJ1-1; TRBD1 agrees at 9 bases. Germline V gives CDR1 SGHVS, CDR2 FQNEAQ. The CDR3 consists of 16 residues. The V segment lost 5 bases and the J segment 5 bases; nucleotides outside the gene matches: 12. The CDR3 nucleotides read TGTGCCAGCAGCCCGCCGGACAGGGGTTTCCAGACTGAAGCTTTCTTT. It encodes CASSPPDRGFQTEAFF.

This clonotype has ten or more counts. This chain uses TRBV7-8 with TRBJ1-1; D might be TRBD1 (6 bases). Germline V gene sequence: CDR1 SGHVS, CDR2 FQNEAQ. The CDR3 length is 13 residues. The V end lost 4 bases, the J end lost 4 bases, and 10 bases lay between the germline ends. CDR3 residues: CASSSGQITEAFF. The CDR3 nucleotides read TGTGCCAGCAGCTCCGGACAGATCACTGAAGCTTTCTTT. Full variable domain (missing parts from reference TRBV7-8 and TRBJ1-1): GAGVSQSPRYKVAKRGQDVALRCDPISGHVSLFWYQQALGQGPEFLTYFQNEAQLDKSGLPSDRFFAERPEGSVSTLKIQRTQQEDSAVYLCASSSGQITEAFFGQGTRLTVV.

This clonotype occurred many times. The chain uses TRBV7-8 and TRBJ2-2; the match to TRBD1 covers 7 bases. Germline V gives CDR1 SGHVS, CDR2 FQNEAQ. V lost 7 bases, J lost 1 base, and 9 bases stayed unmatched. The CDR3 is 16 amino acids. CDR3 loop: CASTLGGTLNTGELFF. The CDR3 DNA reads as TGTGCCAGCACCCTAGGGGGCACCCTGAACACCGGGGAGCTGTTTTTT.

This clonotype was seen many times. J is TRBJ1-2 and V is TRBV5-1; D gene ambiguous. CDR1 and CDR2 from the germline V gene are SGHRS and YFSETQ. Between the trimmed V and J ends, which lost 5 bases and 0 bases, there was a span of 14 bases. This CDR3 region has 15 residues. The CDR3 nucleotides are TGCGCCAGCAGAACACGGACGGAAGCTAACTATGGCTACACCTTC. The encoded protein is CASRTRTEANYGYTF.

This clonotype was seen at least ten times. This rearrangement joins TRBV7-2 to TRBJ2-3; D gene uncertain. Germline V gene sequence: CDR1 SGHTA, CDR2 FQGNSA. CDR3 length: 12 amino acids. Trimming stripped 5 bases from V and 4 bases from J, with 7 bases between. The CDR3 coding sequence is TGTGCCAGCAGCCCGGACGCAGATACGCAGTATTTT. Translation gives CASSPDADTQYF.

A note on this clonotype: The junction differs from germline at one of its ends, possibly a read error. The genes are TRBV5-1 and TRBJ2-5; D remains unclear. Germline lookup yields CDR1 SGHRS and CDR2 YFSETQ. The CDR3 runs to 11 residues. In DNA form, the CDR3 reads TGCGCCAGAAGCTATCAAGAGACCCAGCACTTC. Translation gives CARSYQETQHF.

This clonotype appeared many times. The gene calls are TRBV5-1 and TRBJ2-5, with 9 bases lining up with TRBD2. The CDR3 contains 17 residues. With 4 bases clipped from V and 2 bases from J, the junction kept 12 bases outside the gene matches. Looked up from germline, CDR1 is SGHRS and CDR2 is YFSETQ. This CDR3 reads CASSIGTSRMGQETQYF. CDR3 coding DNA: TGCGCCAGCAGCATAGGGACTAGCCGGATGGGGCAAGAGACCCAGTACTTC.

The table lists this clonotype with many counts. The rearrangement links TRBV5-1 to TRBJ2-5, with 7 nucleotides matching TRBD2. This CDR3 has 15 amino acids. The germline CDR1 and CDR2 sequences are SGHRS and YFSETQ. Germline trimming cut 4 bases from V and 2 bases from J; bases unmatched to any gene: 8. The CDR3 reads CASSVGGRVQETQYF. CDR3 DNA: TGCGCCAGCAGCGTGGGAGGGCGGGTACAAGAGACCCAGTACTTC. Complete variable domain (other parts from reference TRBV5-1 and TRBJ2-5): KAGVTQTPRYLIKTRGQQVTLSCSPISGHRSVSWYQQTPGQGLQFLFEYFSETQRNKGNFPGRFSGRQFSNSRSEMNVSTLELGDSALYLCASSVGGRVQETQYFGPGTRLLVL.

This clonotype occurred many times. The chain links TRBV6-5 to TRBJ2-7; no reliable D call. The germline V gene encodes CDR1 MNHEY and CDR2 SVGAGI. V dropped 2 bases and J dropped 3 bases, with 11 bases sitting between them. The CDR3 sequence is 14 residues long. CDR3 loop: CASSYADTYYEQYF. DNA for the CDR3: TGTGCCAGCAGTTACGCAGACACTTACTACGAGCAGTACTTC.

In this sample, this clonotype turned up many times. The chain couples TRBV12-3 or TRBV12-4 to TRBJ2-3, with no clear D. Trimming removed 6 bases at V and 2 bases at J, with 12 bases between. CDR3 length: 14 residues. CDR3 nucleotide sequence: TGTGCCAGCAGCATCTCTCCAGCCACAGATACGCAGTATTTT. Translated, it gives CASSISPATDTQYF.

For this clonotype: Mismatch with germline at one junction end may stem from a read error. The CDR3 loop reads CSSTKRQGGSSPLHF. The CDR3 DNA reads as TGTTCCAGCACAAAGCGACAGGGAGGGAGCTCACCACTCCACTTT. V and J are TRBV6-2 or TRBV6-3 and TRBJ1-6; TRBD1 matches at 7 bases. The CDR3 has 15 amino acids. CDR1 MNHEY and CDR2 SVGEGT come from the germline V gene.

This clonotype was counted at least ten times. The CDR3 coding sequence is TGTGCCACCAGCAGAGATTCCCTGCCCTACAATGAGCAGTTCTTC. It specifies CATSRDSLPYNEQFF. The chain joins TRBV15 to TRBJ2-1; D is uncertain. This CDR3 comprises 15 residues. Germline-derived CDR1 and CDR2 are LNHNV and YYDKDF (reference sequence). Trimming took off 0 bases at V and 2 bases at J, with 8 bases between the two ends. The full variable domain, its missing parts supplied by reference TRBV15 and TRBJ2-1, is DAMVIQNPRYQVTQFGKPVTLSCSQTLNHNVMYWYQQKSSQAPKLLFHYYDKDFNNEADTPDNFQSRRPNTSFCFLDIRSPGLGDTAMYLCATSRDSLPYNEQFFGPGTRLTVL.